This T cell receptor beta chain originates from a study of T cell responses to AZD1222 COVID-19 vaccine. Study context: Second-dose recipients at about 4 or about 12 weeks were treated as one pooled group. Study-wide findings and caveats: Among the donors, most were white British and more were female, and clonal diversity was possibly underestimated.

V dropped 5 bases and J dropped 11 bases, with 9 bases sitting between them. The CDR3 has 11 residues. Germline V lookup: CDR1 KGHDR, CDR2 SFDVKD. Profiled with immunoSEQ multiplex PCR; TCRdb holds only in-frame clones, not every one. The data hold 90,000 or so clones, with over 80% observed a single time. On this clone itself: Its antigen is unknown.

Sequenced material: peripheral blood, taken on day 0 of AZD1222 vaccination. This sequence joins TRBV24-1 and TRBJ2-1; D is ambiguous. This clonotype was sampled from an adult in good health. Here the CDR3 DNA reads TGTGCCACCAGTGCCGGGTTGAAGCAGTTCTTC. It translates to CATSAGLKQFF.